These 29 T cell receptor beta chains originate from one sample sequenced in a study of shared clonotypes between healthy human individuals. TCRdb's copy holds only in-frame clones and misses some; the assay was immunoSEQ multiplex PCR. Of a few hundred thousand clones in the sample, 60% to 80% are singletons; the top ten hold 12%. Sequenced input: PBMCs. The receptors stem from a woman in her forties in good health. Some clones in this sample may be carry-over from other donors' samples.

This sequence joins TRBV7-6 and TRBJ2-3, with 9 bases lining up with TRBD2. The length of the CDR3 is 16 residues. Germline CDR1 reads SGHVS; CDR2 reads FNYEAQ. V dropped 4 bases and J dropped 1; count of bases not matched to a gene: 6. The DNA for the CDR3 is TGTGCCAGCAGCTGGGGTAGCGGGAGCGGCACAGATACGCAGTATTTT. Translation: CASSWGSGSGTDTQYF. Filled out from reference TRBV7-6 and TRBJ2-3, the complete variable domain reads GAGVSQSPRYKVTKRGQDVALRCDPISGHVSLYWYRQALGQGPEFLTYFNYEAQQDKSGLPNDRFSAERPEGSISTLTIQRTEQRDSAMYRCASSWGSGSGTDTQYFGPGTRLTVL.

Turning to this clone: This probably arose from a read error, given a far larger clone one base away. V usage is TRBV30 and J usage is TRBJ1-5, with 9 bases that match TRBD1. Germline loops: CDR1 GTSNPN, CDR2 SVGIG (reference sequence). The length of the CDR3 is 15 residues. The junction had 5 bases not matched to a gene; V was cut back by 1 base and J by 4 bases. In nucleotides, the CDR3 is TGTGCCTGGAGTGGACAGGGGGGGCCGAATCAGCCCCAGCATTTT. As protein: CAWSGQGGPNQPQHF.

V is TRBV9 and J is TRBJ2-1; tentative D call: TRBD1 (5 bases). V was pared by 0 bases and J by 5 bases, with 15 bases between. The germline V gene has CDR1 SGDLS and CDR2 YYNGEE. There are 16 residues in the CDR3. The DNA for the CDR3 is TGTGCCAGCAGCGTAGGGGGCGGATGGAACGACAATGAGCAGTTCTTC. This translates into CASSVGGGWNDNEQFF.

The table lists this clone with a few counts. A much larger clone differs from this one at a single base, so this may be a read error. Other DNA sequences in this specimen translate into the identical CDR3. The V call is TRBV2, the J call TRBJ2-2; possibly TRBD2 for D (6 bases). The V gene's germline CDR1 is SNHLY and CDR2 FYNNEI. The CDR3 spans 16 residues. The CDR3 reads CASSHGAGTNTGELFF. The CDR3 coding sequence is TGCGCCAGCAGCCACGGGGCGGGAACGAACACCGGGGAGCTGTTTTTT.

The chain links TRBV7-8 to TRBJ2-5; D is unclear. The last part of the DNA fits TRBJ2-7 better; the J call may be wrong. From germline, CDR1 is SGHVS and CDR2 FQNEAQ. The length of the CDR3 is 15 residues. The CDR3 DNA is TGTGCCAGCAGCTTCCTCCGCTACTCACCCCACGAGCAGTACTTC. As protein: CASSFLRYSPHEQYF.

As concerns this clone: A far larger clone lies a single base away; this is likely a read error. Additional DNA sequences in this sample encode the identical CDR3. CDR3 nucleotides: TGTGCCAGTACCGCCCGAGGAGGGGATGGAGGTTACACCTTC. Protein: CASTARGGDGGYTF. The chain joins TRBV19 to TRBJ1-2; D may be TRBD1 (5 bases). The CDR3 length is 14 residues. V shed 7 bases and J shed 11 bases, with 23 bases lying between them. Germline V CDR1 and CDR2: LNHDA, SQIVND (reference sequence).

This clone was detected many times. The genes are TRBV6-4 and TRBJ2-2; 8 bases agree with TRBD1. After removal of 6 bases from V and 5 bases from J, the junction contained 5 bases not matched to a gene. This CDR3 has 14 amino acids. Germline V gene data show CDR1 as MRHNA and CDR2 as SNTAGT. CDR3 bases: TGTGCCAGCAGCCAACAGGGGGAAACCGGGGAGCTGTTTTTT. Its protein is CASSQQGETGELFF.

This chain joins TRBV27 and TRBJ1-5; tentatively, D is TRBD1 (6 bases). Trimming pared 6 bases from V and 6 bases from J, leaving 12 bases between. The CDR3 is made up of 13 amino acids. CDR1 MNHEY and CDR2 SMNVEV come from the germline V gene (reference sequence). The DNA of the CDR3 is TGTGCCAGCAGACAGGGAGCCACTCAGCCCCAGCATTTT. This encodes CASRQGATQPQHF.

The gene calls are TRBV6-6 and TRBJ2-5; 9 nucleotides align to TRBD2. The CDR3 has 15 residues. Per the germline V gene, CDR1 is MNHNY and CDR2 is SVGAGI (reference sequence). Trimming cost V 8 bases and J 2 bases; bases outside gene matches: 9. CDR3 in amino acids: CASAGPSGTQETQYF. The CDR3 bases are TGTGCCAGCGCCGGGCCTAGCGGGACTCAAGAGACCCAGTACTTC.

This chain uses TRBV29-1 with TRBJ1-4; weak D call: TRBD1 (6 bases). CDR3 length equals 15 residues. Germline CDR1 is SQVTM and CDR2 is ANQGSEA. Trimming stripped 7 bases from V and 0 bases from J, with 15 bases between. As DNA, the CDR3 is TGCAGCGGGAAACAGGGAATTGCAACTAATGAAAAACTGTTTTTT. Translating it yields CSGKQGIATNEKLFF.

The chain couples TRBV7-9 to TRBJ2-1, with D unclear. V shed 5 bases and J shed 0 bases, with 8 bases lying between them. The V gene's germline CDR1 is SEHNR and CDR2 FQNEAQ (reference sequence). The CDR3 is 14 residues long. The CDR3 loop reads CASSERSSYNEQFF. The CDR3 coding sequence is TGTGCCAGCAGCGAGAGAAGCTCCTACAATGAGCAGTTCTTC.

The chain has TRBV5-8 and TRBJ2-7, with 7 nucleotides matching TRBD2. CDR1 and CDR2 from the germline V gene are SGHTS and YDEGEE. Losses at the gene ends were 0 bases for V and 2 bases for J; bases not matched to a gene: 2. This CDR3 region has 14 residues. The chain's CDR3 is CASSLGLAPYEQYF. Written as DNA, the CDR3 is TGTGCCAGCAGCTTGGGACTAGCACCCTACGAGCAGTACTTC.

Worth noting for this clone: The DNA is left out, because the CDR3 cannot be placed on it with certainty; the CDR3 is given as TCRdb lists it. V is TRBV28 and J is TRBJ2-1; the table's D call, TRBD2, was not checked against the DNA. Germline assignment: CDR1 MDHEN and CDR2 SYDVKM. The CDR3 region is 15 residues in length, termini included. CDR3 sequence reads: CASILVGGRNNEQFF.

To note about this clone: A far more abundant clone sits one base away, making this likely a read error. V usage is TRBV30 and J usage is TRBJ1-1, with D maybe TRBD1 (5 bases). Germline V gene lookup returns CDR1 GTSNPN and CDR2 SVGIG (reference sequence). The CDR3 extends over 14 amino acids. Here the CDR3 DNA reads TGTGCCTGGAGTATGGGGGGGATGAACACTGAAGCTCTCTTT. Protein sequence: CAWSMGGMNTEALF.

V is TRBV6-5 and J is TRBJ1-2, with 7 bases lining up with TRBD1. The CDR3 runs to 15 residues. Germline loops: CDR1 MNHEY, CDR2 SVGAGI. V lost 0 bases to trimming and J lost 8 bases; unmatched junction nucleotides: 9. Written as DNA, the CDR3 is TGTGCCAGCAGTTACTCGTTTAAGGGGGCGGGAGGCTACACCTTC. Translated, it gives CASSYSFKGAGGYTF.

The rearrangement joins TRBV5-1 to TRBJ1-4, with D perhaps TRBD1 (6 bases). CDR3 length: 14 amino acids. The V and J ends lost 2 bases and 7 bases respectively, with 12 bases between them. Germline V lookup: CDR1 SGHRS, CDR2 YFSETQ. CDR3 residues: CASSFGGLGEKLFF. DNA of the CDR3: TGCGCCAGCAGCTTTGGGGGGCTGGGTGAAAAACTGTTTTTT.

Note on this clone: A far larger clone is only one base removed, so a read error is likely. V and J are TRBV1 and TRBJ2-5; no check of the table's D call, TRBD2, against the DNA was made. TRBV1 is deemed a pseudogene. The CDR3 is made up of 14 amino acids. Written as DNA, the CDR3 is TGCACTCCTTCTAGCGGGAGCGGGAGTGAGACCCAGTACTTC. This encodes CTPSSGSGSETQYF.

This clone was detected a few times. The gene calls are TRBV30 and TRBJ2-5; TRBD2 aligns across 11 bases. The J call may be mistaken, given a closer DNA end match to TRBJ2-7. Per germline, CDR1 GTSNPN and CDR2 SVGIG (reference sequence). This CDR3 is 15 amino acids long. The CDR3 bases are TGTGCCTGGAGTATACTAGCGGGGGTGTCGGGCGAGCAGTACTTC. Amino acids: CAWSILAGVSGEQYF.

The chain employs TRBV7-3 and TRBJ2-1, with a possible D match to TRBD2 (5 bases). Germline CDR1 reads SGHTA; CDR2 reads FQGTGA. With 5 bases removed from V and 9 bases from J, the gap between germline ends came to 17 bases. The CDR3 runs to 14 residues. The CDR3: CASSRGGARSEQFF. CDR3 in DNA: TGTGCCAGCAGCAGAGGAGGTGCGCGTAGTGAGCAGTTCTTC.

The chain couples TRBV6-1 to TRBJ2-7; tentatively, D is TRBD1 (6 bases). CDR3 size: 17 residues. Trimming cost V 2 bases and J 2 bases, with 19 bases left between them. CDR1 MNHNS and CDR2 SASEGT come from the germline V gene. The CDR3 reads CASSERAYRVTTYEQYF. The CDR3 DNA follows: TGTGCCAGCAGTGAAAGGGCCTACAGGGTGACGACCTACGAGCAGTACTTC.

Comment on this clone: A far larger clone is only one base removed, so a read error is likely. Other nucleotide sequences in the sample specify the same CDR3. The CDR3 DNA reads TGCGCCAGCAGGGGGACTGCGACAGGGGATCCCACTGAGGCTTTCTTT. Translation: CASRGTATGDPTEAFF. The chain carries TRBV5-1 and TRBJ1-1, with 8 bases aligning to TRBD1. This CDR3 is built from 16 residues. CDR1 is SGHRS, CDR2 YFSETQ, per germline.

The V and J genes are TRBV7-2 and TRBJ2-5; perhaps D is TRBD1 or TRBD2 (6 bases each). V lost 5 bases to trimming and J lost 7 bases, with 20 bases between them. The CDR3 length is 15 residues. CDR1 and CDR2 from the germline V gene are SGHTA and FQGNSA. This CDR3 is CASSPQTGAQGTQYF. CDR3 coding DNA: TGTGCCAGCAGCCCGCAGACGGGGGCGCAGGGGACCCAGTACTTC.

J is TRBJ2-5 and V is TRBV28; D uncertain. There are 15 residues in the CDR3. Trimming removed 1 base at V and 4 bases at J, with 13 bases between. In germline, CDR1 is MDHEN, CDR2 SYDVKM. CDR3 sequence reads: CASSLLGSFGETQYF. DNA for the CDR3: TGTGCCAGCAGTTTATTGGGCAGCTTCGGAGAGACCCAGTACTTC.

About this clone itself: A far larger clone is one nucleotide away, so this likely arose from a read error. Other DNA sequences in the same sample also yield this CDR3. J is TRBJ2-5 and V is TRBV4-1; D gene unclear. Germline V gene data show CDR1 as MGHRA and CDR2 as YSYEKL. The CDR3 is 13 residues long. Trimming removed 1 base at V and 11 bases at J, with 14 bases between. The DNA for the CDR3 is TGCGCCAGCAGCCAAGTAGGTGGCTATGAGCAGTACTTC. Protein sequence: CASSQVGGYEQYF.

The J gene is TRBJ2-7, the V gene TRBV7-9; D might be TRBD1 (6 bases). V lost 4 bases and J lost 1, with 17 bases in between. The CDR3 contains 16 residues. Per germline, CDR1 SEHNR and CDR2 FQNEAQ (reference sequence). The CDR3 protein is CASSSTNPDRSYEQYF. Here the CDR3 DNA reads TGTGCCAGCAGCTCAACAAACCCGGACAGATCCTACGAGCAGTACTTC.

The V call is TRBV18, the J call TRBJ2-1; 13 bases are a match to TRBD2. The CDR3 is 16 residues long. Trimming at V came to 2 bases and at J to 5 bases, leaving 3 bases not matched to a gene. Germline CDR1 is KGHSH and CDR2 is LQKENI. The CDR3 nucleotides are TGTGCCAGCTCACCAAGGACTAGCGGGAGTGACAATGAGCAGTTCTTC. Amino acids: CASSPRTSGSDNEQFF. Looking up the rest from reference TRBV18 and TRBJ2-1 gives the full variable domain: NAGVMQNPRHLVRRRGQEARLRCSPMKGHSHVYWYRQLPEEGLKFMVYLQKENIIDESGMPKERFSAEFPKEGPSILRIQQVVRGDSAAYFCASSPRTSGSDNEQFFGPGTRLTVL.

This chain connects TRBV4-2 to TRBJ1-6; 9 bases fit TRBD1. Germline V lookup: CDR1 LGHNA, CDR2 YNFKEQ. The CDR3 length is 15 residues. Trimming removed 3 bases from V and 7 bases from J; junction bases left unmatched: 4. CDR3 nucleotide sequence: TGTGCCAGCAGCCAGGCCGACAGGGGGAATTCACCCCTCCACTTT. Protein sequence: CASSQADRGNSPLHF.

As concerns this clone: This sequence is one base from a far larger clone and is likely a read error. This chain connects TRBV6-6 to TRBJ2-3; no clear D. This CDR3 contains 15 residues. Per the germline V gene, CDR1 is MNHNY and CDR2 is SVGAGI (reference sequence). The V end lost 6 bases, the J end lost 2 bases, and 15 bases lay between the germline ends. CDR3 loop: CASRTAEPSTDTQYF. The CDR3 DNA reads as TGTGCCAGCAGGACCGCGGAGCCATCCACAGATACGCAGTATTTT.

The CDR3 spells CASSSQGASSYNEQFF. CDR3 in DNA: TGTGCCAGCAGCTCCCAGGGGGCGAGCTCCTACAATGAGCAGTTCTTC. The J gene is TRBJ2-1, the V gene TRBV11-3; TRBD1 matches 8 bases. This CDR3 contains 16 residues. After removal of 4 bases from V and 0 bases from J, the junction contained 5 bases not matched to a gene. CDR1 and CDR2 (germline): SGHNT, YENEEA.